These 22 T cell receptor beta chains came from one sample sequenced in a study of blood T cells in healthy people across ages. Combining a sample-barcoded 5' primer with a J-beta primer mix, a second PCR ran for roughly 6 to 12 cycles. A single record per CDR3 protein comes from TCRdb applying MiXCR to the 5' RACE reads. The data contain some 790,000 distinct CDR3 sequences, around 26% of them singletons. Sequenced material: blood. The receptors originated from a woman older than 75 in good health.

The chain combines TRBV30 with TRBJ1-2; D unresolved. V was clipped by 2 bases and J by 6 bases, with 10 bases between them. Germline values: CDR1 GTSNPN, CDR2 SVGIG (reference sequence). This CDR3 has 12 amino acids. The CDR3 DNA reads TGTGCCTGGAGTTATGGCGTGAATGGCTACACCTTC. This encodes CAWSYGVNGYTF.

As for this clonotype: A read error may explain this, as a much larger clone is one base away. The rearrangement links TRBV12-3 or TRBV12-4 to TRBJ2-3; D possibly corresponds to TRBD2 (5 bases). The CDR3 totals 14 residues. As DNA, the CDR3 is TGTGCCAGCAGTTTCCGGGAAACCTCAGATGCGCAGTATTTT. Translated: CASSFRETSDAQYF.

A word on this clonotype: A much larger clone is a single base away; this may be a read error. The CDR3 DNA is TGCAGTGCGGAACCGGGACAATTACAAGAGACCCAGTTCTTC. Translation gives CSAEPGQLQETQFF. The chain joins TRBV20-1 to TRBJ2-5; possible D gene TRBD1, 6 bases. The DNA end favors TRBJ2-1, so the J call may be wrong. The germline CDR1 and CDR2 sequences are DFQATT and SNEGSKA (reference sequence). CDR3 length: 14 residues.

Ten or more counts support this clonotype. The rearrangement uses TRBV5-5 and TRBJ2-7; D gene uncertain. CDR3 length: 12 amino acids. In germline, CDR1 is SGHKS, CDR2 YYEKEE (reference sequence). Trimming took 3 bases from V and 7 from J, leaving 11 bases between them. The CDR3 DNA reads as TGTGCCAGCAGCTCGTATGACACTGAGCAGTACTTC. It is translated as CASSSYDTEQYF.

This clonotype was detected a few times. This sequence may be a read error, since a much larger clone differs from it by one base. The gene calls are TRBV7-2 and TRBJ2-5; 7 positions match TRBD1. The closer fit of TRBJ2-7 to the DNA end suggests the J call may be wrong. This CDR3 has 13 amino acids. The germline V gene encodes CDR1 SGHTA and CDR2 FQGNSA. CDR3 residues: CASSQPTGCEQYF. As DNA, the CDR3 is TGTGCCAGCAGCCAACCGACAGGGTGCGAGCAGTACTTC.

This clonotype was seen just once. This rearrangement joins TRBV20-1 to TRBJ1-1; 9 bases map to TRBD1. The V segment lost 2 bases and the J segment 3 bases; nucleotides outside the gene matches: 7. The CDR3 extends over 15 amino acids. The germline CDR1 and CDR2 sequences are DFQATT and SNEGSKA (reference sequence). CDR3 nucleotides: TGCAGTGCTAGACGCCCGACAGGGGGTGACACTGAAGCTTTCTTT. Its protein is CSARRPTGGDTEAFF.

This clonotype was picked up a small number of times. The chain couples TRBV5-4 to TRBJ1-1; TRBD1 matches 8 bases. V dropped 3 bases and J dropped 5; count of bases not matched to a gene: 6. Per the germline V gene, CDR1 is SGHNT and CDR2 is YYREEE (reference sequence). The CDR3 consists of 14 residues. The CDR3 nucleotides read TGTGCCAGCAGCTCTTCCAGGGGGCAAACTGAAGCTTTCTTT. Translated, it gives CASSSSRGQTEAFF.

This clonotype was seen at least ten times. V and J are TRBV7-2 and TRBJ2-7, with D possibly being TRBD1 or TRBD2 (7 bases each). The CDR3 has 15 residues. Germline CDR1 and CDR2: SGHTA and FQGNSA. V was cut by 7 bases and J by 2 bases, with 18 bases left in between. CDR3 loop: CASIPPGGAAYEQYF. The CDR3 region has the DNA TGTGCCAGCATTCCTCCAGGGGGGGCTGCCTACGAGCAGTACTTC.

This clonotype was counted a few times. One end of the junction is discordant with germline, which a read error may explain. The chain carries TRBV27 and TRBJ1-6; tentatively, D is TRBD1 (5 bases). Germline values: CDR1 MNHEY, CDR2 SMNVEV (reference sequence). The CDR3 sequence is 13 residues long. The CDR3 here is CASSLMDNSPPHF. The CDR3 nucleotides are TGTGCCAGCAGTTTAATGGACAATTCACCCCCCCACTTT.

With regard to this clonotype: A read error may explain this, as a much larger clone is one base away. The chain has TRBV7-2 and TRBJ2-7; D may be TRBD2 (6 bases). TRBJ2-5 explains the end of the DNA better; the J call may be wrong. The germline V gene encodes CDR1 SGHTA and CDR2 FQGNSA. There are 16 residues in the CDR3. The CDR3: CAGSFTGGLGSETQYF. CDR3 DNA sequence: TGTGCCGGCAGCTTTACCGGGGGTTTAGGTAGTGAGACCCAGTACTTC.

This clonotype was observed at least ten times. The J gene is TRBJ2-3, the V gene TRBV10-2; D remains ambiguous. The germline V gene has CDR1 WSHSY and CDR2 SAAADI. The V end was cut by 3 bases, the J end by 7 bases, with 8 bases between. There are 12 residues in the CDR3. CDR3 sequence reads: CASSDAEHTQYF. In DNA form, the CDR3 reads TGCGCCAGCAGTGATGCGGAACATACGCAGTATTTT.

This clonotype occurred many times. The chain employs TRBV27 and TRBJ2-5; 8 bases fit TRBD2. The CDR3 consists of 14 residues. Trimming at V came to 2 bases and at J to 7 bases, leaving 6 bases not matched to a gene. Per germline, CDR1 MNHEY and CDR2 SMNVEV (reference sequence). This CDR3 is CASSLRGLDGTQYF. DNA for the CDR3: TGTGCCAGCAGTTTACGGGGACTAGATGGGACCCAGTACTTC.

The table lists this clonotype with a few counts. The chain has TRBV18 and TRBJ1-4; 9 nucleotides line up with TRBD1. CDR3 length: 15 amino acids. Germline V gene data show CDR1 as KGHSH and CDR2 as LQKENI. Trimming cost V 6 bases and J 6 bases; bases outside gene matches: 8. CDR3 region: CASSRNRGRDEKLFF. CDR3 DNA sequence: TGTGCCAGCTCGCGAAACAGGGGGCGTGATGAAAAACTGTTTTTT.

Turning to this clonotype: This may arise from a read error, as a much more abundant clone is one base away. DNA for the CDR3: TGTGCCAGCAGTCTCGGGACAGGGAATGAAAAACGGTTTTTT. The encoded protein is CASSLGTGNEKRFF. The chain is built from TRBV12-3 or TRBV12-4 and TRBJ1-4; 9 bases match TRBD1. This CDR3 is built from 14 residues.

About this clonotype: The junction does not match germline at one end; this may be a read error. The chain combines TRBV30 with TRBJ2-7, with D perhaps being TRBD1 or TRBD2 (5 bases each). The CDR3 runs 13 residues. Germline CDR1 reads GTSNPN; CDR2 reads SVGIG (reference sequence). CDR3 loop: CAWDRDQAYERYF. As DNA, the CDR3 is TGTGCCTGGGACCGGGACCAAGCCTACGAGCGGTACTTC.

CDR3 protein: CASSLLGGKEQFF. CDR3 coding DNA: TGTGCCAGCAGCTTACTAGGGGGTAAGGAGCAGTTCTTC. The chain links TRBV11-3 to TRBJ2-1; a weak D match, TRBD1 (6 bases). This CDR3 spans 13 amino acids. In germline, CDR1 is SGHNT, CDR2 YENEEA. V lost 2 bases and J lost 10, with 12 bases in between. Full variable domain (remainder filled in from reference TRBV11-3 and TRBJ2-1): EAGVVQSPRYKIIEKKQPVAFWCNPISGHNTLYWYLQNLGQGPELLIRYENEEAVDDSQLPKDRFSAERLKGVDSTLKIQPAELGDSAVYLCASSLLGGKEQFFGPGTRLTVL.

This clonotype was counted at least ten times. This sequence joins TRBV10-3 and TRBJ2-1, with D tentatively TRBD1 (5 bases). This CDR3 is 14 amino acids long. Germline CDR1 and CDR2: ENHRY and SYGVKD. V dropped 8 bases and J dropped 4 bases, with 15 bases sitting between them. The CDR3: CAILDTKEYNEQFF. The CDR3 region has the DNA TGTGCCATCTTGGACACGAAAGAATACAATGAGCAGTTCTTC.

About this clonotype itself: One junction end disagrees with the germline gene, perhaps due to a read error. The V call is TRBV7-9, the J call TRBJ1-2; D not resolved. From germline, CDR1 is SEHNR and CDR2 FQNEAQ (reference sequence). This CDR3 spans 13 amino acids. CDR3 nucleotide sequence: TGTGCCAGCAGCTTAGCACAGAACTACGGCTACACCTTC. Its protein is CASSLAQNYGYTF.

This chain uses TRBV11-2 with TRBJ2-5; TRBD2 matches 10 bases. This CDR3 has 16 amino acids. V dropped 2 bases and J dropped 9; count of bases not matched to a gene: 12. Germline CDR1 reads SGHAT; CDR2 reads FQNNGV. CDR3 bases: TGTGCCAGCAGCTTAAGCCTGACTAGCGGGTTATACCCCCAGTACTTC. Protein: CASSLSLTSGLYPQYF.

This clonotype occurred many times. This sequence joins TRBV5-1 and TRBJ2-3, with D possibly matching TRBD1 (6 bases). The CDR3 runs 14 residues. Germline V gene sequence: CDR1 SGHRS, CDR2 YFSETQ. V was pared by 0 bases and J by 3 bases, with 8 bases between. In DNA, the CDR3 is TGCGCCAGCAGCTTGGAACAGGGAACAGATACGCAGTATTTT. Its translation is CASSLEQGTDTQYF.

This clonotype appeared many times. The chain uses TRBV5-1 and TRBJ2-3; D tentatively fits TRBD1 or TRBD2 (7 bases each). From germline, CDR1 is SGHRS and CDR2 YFSETQ. V was shortened by 0 bases and J by 4 bases, with 15 bases between the two germline ends. The CDR3 consists of 16 residues. CDR3 residues: CASSLEVRGGPDTQYF. CDR3 bases: TGCGCCAGCAGCTTGGAAGTCAGGGGGGGCCCAGATACGCAGTATTTT.

This clonotype was picked up many times. The chain has TRBV24-1 and TRBJ2-5, with 7 bases aligning to TRBD1. Unmatched junction bases numbered 5, after V lost 2 bases and J lost 3 bases. CDR3 length: 15 amino acids. Germline assignment: CDR1 KGHDR and CDR2 SFDVKD. The CDR3 DNA reads as TGTGCCACCAGTGATTCTCGGGACAGAAAAGAGACCCAGTACTTC. Protein product: CATSDSRDRKETQYF.